The present entry profiles one T cell receptor beta chain with its context. As yet, its antigen is unknown. The table came from immunoSEQ multiplex PCR; TCRdb's copy has only in-frame clones and leaves some out. This table has under 250,000 clones, approximately 94% appearing once. This specimen belongs to a study of T cell responses to AZD1222 COVID-19 vaccine. Findings and limits, study-wide: An increase in Spike-specific TCR breadth and depth was observed after two AZD1222 doses. White British ancestry dominated among donors, who included more females, and clonal diversity was possibly underestimated.

The germline CDR1 and CDR2 sequences are SGHRS and YFSETQ. Trimming cost V 0 bases and J 1 base; bases outside gene matches: 5. The CDR3 has 18 amino acids. J is TRBJ1-3 and V is TRBV5-1, with 12 bases identical to TRBD1. The input for sequencing was peripheral blood, taken on day 0 of MenACWY control vaccination. This receptor was identified in an adult in good health. The CDR3 DNA is TGCGCCAGCAGCTTGGACGGGACAGGGGGCAGTTCTGGAAACACCATATATTTT. Residues: CASSLDGTGGSSGNTIYF.